The subject of this entry is one TCR beta chain. This sample stems from a study of blood T cell repertoires in COVID-19. About the research overall: COVID-19 samples, acute and convalescent, were from the United States, Italy and Spain. The cDNA or gDNA used as material had been derived from T cells, B-cell-depleted T cells, or PBMCs.

The participants were between about 18 and 90 years old and came from 24 US areas. Measured with immunoSEQ multiplex PCR; TCRdb has only the in-frame clones, and not every one. The sample yields a few hundred thousand clones, roughly 86% seen once. The sample comprised PBMCs or T cells enriched from blood (not recorded which). This receptor was obtained from a woman aged 25 to 39 who had recovered from COVID-19.

As DNA, the CDR3 is TGTGCCAGTTCCACGGGAGGGCCCTACAATGAGCAGTTCTTC. It encodes CASSTGGPYNEQFF. The rearrangement links TRBV19 to TRBJ2-1; TRBD2 aligns across 8 bases. Germline trimming cut 8 bases from V and 2 bases from J; bases unmatched to any gene: 5. This CDR3 spans 14 amino acids. Germline loops: CDR1 LNHDA, CDR2 SQIVND (reference sequence).